This paragraph reports one T cell receptor beta chain. Germline V gene sequence: CDR1 LNHDA, CDR2 SQIVND (reference sequence). The CDR3 loop spans 13 amino acids. Trimming removed 6 bases from V and 7 bases from J, with 13 bases in between. These data belong to a study of blood T cell repertoires in COVID-19. At the level of the study: Specimens from acute and convalescent COVID-19 originated in the United States, Italy and Spain.

Ages ranged from about 18 to 100 years, with residence in about two dozen US areas. Participant reports of clinical history set cohort assignment. In the original workflow: For nucleated cells, counts were estimated from reference gene primer amplification. Here immunoSEQ multiplex PCR was the method, and the copy in TCRdb shows in-frame clones only, minus some. V, J and clone size reflect that table, while D and trimming were determined from the DNA. The table lists 200,000 to 250,000 clones, less than 90% of them singletons. V and J are TRBV19 and TRBJ1-5, with a weak D call TRBD1 (6 bases). This clonotype originated in a woman between 40 and 50 years old who had recovered from COVID-19. Sequencing was performed on PBMCs or T cells enriched from blood (not recorded which). The CDR3 DNA reads TGTGCCAGTAGACTCGGACAGCAGCAGCCCCAGCATTTT. It encodes CASRLGQQQPQHF.